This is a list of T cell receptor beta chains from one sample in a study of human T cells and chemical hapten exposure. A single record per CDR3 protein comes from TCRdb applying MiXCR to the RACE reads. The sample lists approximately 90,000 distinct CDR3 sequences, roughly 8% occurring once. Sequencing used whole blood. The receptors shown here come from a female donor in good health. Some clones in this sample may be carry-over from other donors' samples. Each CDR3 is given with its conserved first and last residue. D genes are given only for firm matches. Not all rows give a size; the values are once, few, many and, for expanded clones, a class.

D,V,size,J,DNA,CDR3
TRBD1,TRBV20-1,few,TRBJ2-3,TGCAGTGCTGCAGACAGGGGACTGGGCTCTAGCACAGATACGCAGTATTTT,CSAADRGLGSSTDTQYF
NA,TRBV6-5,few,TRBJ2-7,TGTGCCAGCAGTTTGGACAACTACGAGCAGTACTTC,CASSLDNYEQYF
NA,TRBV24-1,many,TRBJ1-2,TGTGCCACCAGTGATCCGACAGCAGCTAACTATGGCTACACCTTC,CATSDPTAANYGYTF
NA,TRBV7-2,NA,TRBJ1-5,TGTGCCAGCAGCGATCAGGGGCCCCAGCATTTT,CASSDQGPQHF
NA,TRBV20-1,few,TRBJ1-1,TGCAGTGCCATTGGGAACACTGAAGCTTTCTTT,CSAIGNTEAFF
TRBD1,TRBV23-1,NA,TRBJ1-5,TGCGCCAGCAGTCACAGACTACCGGGACAGGGCTGTCAGCCCCAGCATTTT,CASSHRLPGQGCQPQHF
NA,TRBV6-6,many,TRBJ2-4,TGTGCCAGCACCCCCGGGCCCGGGCCAGCCAAAAACATTCAGTACTTC,CASTPGPGPAKNIQYF
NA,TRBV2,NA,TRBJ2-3,TGTGCCAGCAGTGAAGGGGGGGCGGAAGATACGCAGTATTTT,CASSEGGAEDTQYF
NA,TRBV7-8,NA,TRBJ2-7,TGTGCCAGCACCCCGGCCAGGCCCTACGAGCAGTACTTC,CASTPARPYEQYF
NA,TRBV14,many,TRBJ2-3,TGTGCCAGCAGCCAAGCCCTCCTCGGGGATACGCAGTATTTT,CASSQALLGDTQYF
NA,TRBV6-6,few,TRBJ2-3,TGTGCCAGCAGTTACTCAGGGTCAGGTTTCACAGATACGCAGTATTTT,CASSYSGSGFTDTQYF
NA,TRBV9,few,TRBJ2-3,TGTGCCAGCAGCGTAGGAGTCGCGTGGGAGTCAGATACGCAGTATTTT,CASSVGVAWESDTQYF
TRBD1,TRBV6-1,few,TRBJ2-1,TGTGCCAGCAGTGAAGCGGCTATCTTGGGGACAGGGGCCTTTGCCTACAATGAGCAGTTCTTC,CASSEAAILGTGAFAYNEQFF
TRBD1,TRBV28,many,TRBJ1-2,TGTGCCAGCACCCCCAGGCTCCGGACAGGAAACTATGGCTACACCTTC,CASTPRLRTGNYGYTF
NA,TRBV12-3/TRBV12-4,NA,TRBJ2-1,TGTGCCAGCAGTGTTCAGGGCGGAGACAATGAGCAGTTCTTC,CASSVQGGDNEQFF
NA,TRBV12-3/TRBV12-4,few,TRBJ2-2,TGTGCCAGCAGTTTTATTTTTCGAAGCAGATCGAACACCGGGGAGCTGTTTTTT,CASSFIFRSRSNTGELFF
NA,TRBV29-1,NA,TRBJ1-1,TGCAGCGTTACCGGACAGTACACTGAAGCTTTCTTT,CSVTGQYTEAFF
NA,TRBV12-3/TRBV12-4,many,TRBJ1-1,TGTGCCAGCAGTTTAATCGGGTTACACACTGAAGCTTTCTTT,CASSLIGLHTEAFF
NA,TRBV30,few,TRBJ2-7,TGTGCCTGGAACGCCGGGACGGCGTCCTACGAGCAGTACTTC,CAWNAGTASYEQYF
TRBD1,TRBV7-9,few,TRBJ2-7,TGTGCCAGCAGCTTAGAGGACAGGGGGATCGACGAGCAGTACTTC,CASSLEDRGIDEQYF
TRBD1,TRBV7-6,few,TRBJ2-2,TGTGCCAGCAGCCCGAGGACAGGGGGGACCGGGGAGCTGTTTTTT,CASSPRTGGTGELFF
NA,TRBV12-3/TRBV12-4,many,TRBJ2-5,TGTGCCAGCAGTTTCCCCGAGACCCAAGAGACCCAGTACTTC,CASSFPETQETQYF
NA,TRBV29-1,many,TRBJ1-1,TGCAGCGTCAGGGTCACTGAAGCTTTCTTT,CSVRVTEAFF
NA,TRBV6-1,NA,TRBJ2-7,TGTGCCAGCACCGAAGGGGGGACCTACGAGCAGTACTTC,CASTEGGTYEQYF
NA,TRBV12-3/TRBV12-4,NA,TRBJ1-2,TGTGCCAGCTGCCCCCCGGGCCTCAATGGCTACACCTTC,CASCPPGLNGYTF
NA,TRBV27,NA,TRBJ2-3,TGTGCCACGAGAGAACGGGTTCCCTCAGATACGCAGTATTTT,CATRERVPSDTQYF
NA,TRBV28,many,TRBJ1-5,TGTGCCAGCAGTACTAGACAGTTCCAGCCCCAGCATTTT,CASSTRQFQPQHF
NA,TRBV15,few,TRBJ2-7,TGTGCCACCAGCAGGGGCCTAGGGGTAAAGGACGAGCAGTACTTC,CATSRGLGVKDEQYF
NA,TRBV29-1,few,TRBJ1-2,TGCAGCGTTGAACTGGACCTCACTCCGGGCGACTATGGCTACACCTTC,CSVELDLTPGDYGYTF
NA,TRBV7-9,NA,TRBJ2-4,TGTGCCAGCAGCCCAGCGGAGGGTATGGCCAAAAACATTCAGTACTTC,CASSPAEGMAKNIQYF
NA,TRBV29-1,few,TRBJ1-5,TGCAGCGCCAGCGCGCCAGGGAGCAATCAGCCCCAGCATTTT,CSASAPGSNQPQHF
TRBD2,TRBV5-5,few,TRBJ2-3,TGTGCCAGCAGCCAGCCGAGACTAGCCAGTACTAGCACAGATACGCAGTATTTT,CASSQPRLASTSTDTQYF
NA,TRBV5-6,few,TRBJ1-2,TGTGCCAGCAGCTTCCAGAGTAATGGCTACACCTTC,CASSFQSNGYTF
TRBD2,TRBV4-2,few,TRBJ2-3,TGTGCCAGCAGCCAAGGACTAGCGGGAGCAGATACGCAGTATTTT,CASSQGLAGADTQYF
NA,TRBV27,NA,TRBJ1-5,TGTGCCAGCAGTTTGAGCGGACAGCTCAATCAGCCCCAGCATTTT,CASSLSGQLNQPQHF
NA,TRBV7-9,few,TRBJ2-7,TGTGCCAGCAGCTTAAGGGGGGTTCTCTACGAGCAGTACTTC,CASSLRGVLYEQYF
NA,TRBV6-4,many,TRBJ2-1,TGTGCCAGCAGTGACGGGACCACCAATGAGCAGTTCTTC,CASSDGTTNEQFF
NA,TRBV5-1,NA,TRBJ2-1,TGCGCCAGCAGCCGGACGGGAGCTGATGAGCAGTTCTTC,CASSRTGADEQFF
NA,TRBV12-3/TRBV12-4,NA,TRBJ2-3,TGTGCCAGCAGTCCGGAGGGGCCAGATACGCAGTATTTT,CASSPEGPDTQYF